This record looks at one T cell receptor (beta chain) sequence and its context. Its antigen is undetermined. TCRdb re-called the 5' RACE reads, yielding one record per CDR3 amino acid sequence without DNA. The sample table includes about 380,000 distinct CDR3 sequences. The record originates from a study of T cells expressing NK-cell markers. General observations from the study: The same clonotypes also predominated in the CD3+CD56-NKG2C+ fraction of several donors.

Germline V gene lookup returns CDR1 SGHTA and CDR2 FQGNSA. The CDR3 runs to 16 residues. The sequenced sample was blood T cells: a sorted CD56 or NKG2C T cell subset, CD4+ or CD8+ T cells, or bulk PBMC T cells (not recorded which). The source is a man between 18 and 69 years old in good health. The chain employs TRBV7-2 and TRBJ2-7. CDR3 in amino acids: CASSLRPITSSYEQYF.